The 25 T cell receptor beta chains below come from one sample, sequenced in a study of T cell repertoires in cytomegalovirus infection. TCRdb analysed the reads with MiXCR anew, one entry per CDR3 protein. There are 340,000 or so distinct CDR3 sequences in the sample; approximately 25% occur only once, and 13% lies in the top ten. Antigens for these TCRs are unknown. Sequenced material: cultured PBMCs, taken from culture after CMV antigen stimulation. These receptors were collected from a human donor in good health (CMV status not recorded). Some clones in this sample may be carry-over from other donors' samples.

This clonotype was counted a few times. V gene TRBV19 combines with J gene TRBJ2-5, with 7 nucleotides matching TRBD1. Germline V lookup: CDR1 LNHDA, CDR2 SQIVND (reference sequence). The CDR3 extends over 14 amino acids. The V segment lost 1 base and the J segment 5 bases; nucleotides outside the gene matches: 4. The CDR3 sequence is CASSIGQGVETQYF. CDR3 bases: TGTGCCAGTAGTATAGGCCAGGGGGTCGAGACCCAGTACTTC.

This CDR3 reads CATRGTGFYEQYF. The CDR3 nucleotides are TGTGCCACCAGAGGTACAGGGTTCTACGAGCAGTACTTC. This chain joins TRBV15 and TRBJ2-7; D is possibly TRBD1 (6 bases). CDR1 LNHNV and CDR2 YYDKDF come from the germline V gene (reference sequence). The V gene lost 6 bases and the J gene lost 3 bases, with 12 bases spanning the gap. The CDR3 is made up of 13 amino acids. Supplemented by reference TRBV15 and TRBJ2-7, the full variable domain reads DAMVIQNPRYQVTQFGKPVTLSCSQTLNHNVMYWYQQKSSQAPKLLFHYYDKDFNNEADTPDNFQSRRPNTSFCFLDIRSPGLGDTAMYLCATRGTGFYEQYFGPGTRLTVT.

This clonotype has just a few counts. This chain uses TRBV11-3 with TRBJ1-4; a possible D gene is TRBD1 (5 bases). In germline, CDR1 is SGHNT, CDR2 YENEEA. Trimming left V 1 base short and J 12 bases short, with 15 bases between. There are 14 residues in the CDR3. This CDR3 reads CASSLGTPPRELFF. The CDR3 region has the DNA TGTGCCAGCAGCTTAGGGACACCTCCCAGGGAACTGTTTTTT.

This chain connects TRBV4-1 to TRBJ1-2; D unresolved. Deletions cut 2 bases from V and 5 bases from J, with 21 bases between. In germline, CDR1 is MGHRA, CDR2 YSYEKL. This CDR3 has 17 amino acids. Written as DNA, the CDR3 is TGCGCCAGCAGCCAACCCACTGGACCGACCCTCCAGTATGGCTACACCTTC. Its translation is CASSQPTGPTLQYGYTF.

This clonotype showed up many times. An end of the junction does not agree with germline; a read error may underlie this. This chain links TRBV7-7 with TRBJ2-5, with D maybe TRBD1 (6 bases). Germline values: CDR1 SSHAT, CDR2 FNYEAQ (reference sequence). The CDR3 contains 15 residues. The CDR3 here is CASSPHRVWGETQYF. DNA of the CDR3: TGTGCTAGCAGCCCCCACAGGGTTTGGGGAGAGACCCAGTACTTC.

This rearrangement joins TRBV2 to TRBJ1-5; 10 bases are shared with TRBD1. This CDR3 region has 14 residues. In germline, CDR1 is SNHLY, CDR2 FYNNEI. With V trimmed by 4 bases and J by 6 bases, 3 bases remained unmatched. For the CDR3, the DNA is TGTGCCAGCAGTGGGACAGGGGGGTCTCAGCCCCAGCATTTT. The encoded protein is CASSGTGGSQPQHF.

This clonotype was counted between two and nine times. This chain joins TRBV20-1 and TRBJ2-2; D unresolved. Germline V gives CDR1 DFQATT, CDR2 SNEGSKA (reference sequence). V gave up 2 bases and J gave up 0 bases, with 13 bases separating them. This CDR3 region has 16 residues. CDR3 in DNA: TGCAGTGCTAGACCCTTTCAAGGATCGAACACCGGGGAGCTGTTTTTT. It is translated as CSARPFQGSNTGELFF.

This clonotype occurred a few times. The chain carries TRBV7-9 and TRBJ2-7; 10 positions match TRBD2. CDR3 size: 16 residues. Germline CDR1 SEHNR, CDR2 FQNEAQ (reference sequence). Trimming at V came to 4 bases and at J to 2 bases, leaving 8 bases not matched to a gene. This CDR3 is CASSSGLADNPYEQYF. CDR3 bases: TGTGCCAGCAGCTCCGGACTAGCGGATAACCCCTACGAGCAGTACTTC.

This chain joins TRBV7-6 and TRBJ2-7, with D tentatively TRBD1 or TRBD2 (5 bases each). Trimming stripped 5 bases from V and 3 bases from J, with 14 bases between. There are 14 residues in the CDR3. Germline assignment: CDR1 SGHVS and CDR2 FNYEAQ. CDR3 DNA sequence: TGTGCCAGCAGCGAGGGGTGGCAGCTCTACGAGCAGTACTTC. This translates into CASSEGWQLYEQYF.

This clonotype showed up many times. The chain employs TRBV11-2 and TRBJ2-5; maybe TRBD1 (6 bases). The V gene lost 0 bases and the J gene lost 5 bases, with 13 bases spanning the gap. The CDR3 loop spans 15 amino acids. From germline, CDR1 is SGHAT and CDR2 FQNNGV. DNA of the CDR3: TGTGCCAGCAGCTTAGAAGACAGGACGCGGGAGACCCAGTACTTC. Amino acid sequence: CASSLEDRTRETQYF. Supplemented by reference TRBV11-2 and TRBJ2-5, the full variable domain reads EAGVAQSPRYKIIEKRQSVAFWCNPISGHATLYWYQQILGQGPKLLIQFQNNGVVDDSQLPKDRFSAERLKGVDSTLKIQPAKLEDSAVYLCASSLEDRTRETQYFGPGTRLLVL.

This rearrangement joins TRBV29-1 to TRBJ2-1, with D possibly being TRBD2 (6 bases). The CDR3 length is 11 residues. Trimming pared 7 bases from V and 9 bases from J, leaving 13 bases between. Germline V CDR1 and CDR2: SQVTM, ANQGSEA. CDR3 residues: CSGLTSGEQFF. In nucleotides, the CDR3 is TGCAGCGGCTTGACTAGTGGTGAGCAGTTCTTC.

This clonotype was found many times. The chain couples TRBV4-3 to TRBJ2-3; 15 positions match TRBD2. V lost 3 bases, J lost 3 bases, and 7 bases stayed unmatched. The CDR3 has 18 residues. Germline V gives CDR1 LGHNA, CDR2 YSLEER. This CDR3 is CASSQEGLAGGGTDTQYF. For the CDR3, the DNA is TGCGCCAGCAGCCAGGAGGGACTAGCGGGAGGAGGTACAGATACGCAGTATTTT.

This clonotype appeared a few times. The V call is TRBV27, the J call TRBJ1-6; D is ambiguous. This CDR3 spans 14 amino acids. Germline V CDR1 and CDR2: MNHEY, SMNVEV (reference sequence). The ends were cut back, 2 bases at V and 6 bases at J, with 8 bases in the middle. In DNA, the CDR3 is TGTGCCAGCAGTTTACAGTCAGCTAATTCACCCCTCCACTTT. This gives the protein CASSLQSANSPLHF.

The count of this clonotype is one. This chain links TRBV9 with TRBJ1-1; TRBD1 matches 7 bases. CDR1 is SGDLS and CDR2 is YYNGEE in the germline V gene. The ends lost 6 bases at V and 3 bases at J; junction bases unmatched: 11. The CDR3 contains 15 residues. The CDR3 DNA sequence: TGTGCCAGCACCCGCCTCCAGGGGGGTCACACTGAAGCTTTCTTT. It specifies CASTRLQGGHTEAFF.

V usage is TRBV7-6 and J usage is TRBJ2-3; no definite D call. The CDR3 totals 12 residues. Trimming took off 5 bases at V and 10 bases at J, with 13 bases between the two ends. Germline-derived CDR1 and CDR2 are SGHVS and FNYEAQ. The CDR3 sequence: CASSHVERAQYF. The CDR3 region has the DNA TGTGCCAGCAGCCACGTCGAGCGAGCGCAGTATTTT.

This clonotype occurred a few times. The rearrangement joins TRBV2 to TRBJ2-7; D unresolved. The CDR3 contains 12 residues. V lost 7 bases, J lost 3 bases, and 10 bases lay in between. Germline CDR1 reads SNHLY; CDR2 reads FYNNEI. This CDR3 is CASNPGRYEQYV. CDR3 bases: TGTGCCAGCAACCCTGGCCGCTACGAGCAGTACGTC.

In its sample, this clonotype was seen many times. This CDR3 is CASSHGLIELYTDTQYF. The CDR3 DNA follows: TGTGCCAGCAGCCACGGACTAATCGAACTATACACAGATACGCAGTATTTT. The J gene is TRBJ2-3, the V gene TRBV7-2, with D possibly matching TRBD2 (6 bases). Per the germline V gene, CDR1 is SGHTA and CDR2 is FQGNSA. CDR3 length: 17 amino acids. V gave up 5 bases and J gave up 2 bases, with 20 bases separating them.

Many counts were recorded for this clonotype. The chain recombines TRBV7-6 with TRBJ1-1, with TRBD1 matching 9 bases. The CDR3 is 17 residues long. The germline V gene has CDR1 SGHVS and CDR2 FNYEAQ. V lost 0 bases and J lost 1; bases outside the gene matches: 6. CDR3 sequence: CASSLARTGDGNTEAFF. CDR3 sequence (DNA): TGTGCCAGCAGCTTAGCGAGGACAGGGGATGGGAACACTGAAGCTTTCTTT.

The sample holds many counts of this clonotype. The CDR3 nucleotides read TGTGCCAGCAGTGAAGAAGGGACAGGGGGTCAGCCCCAGCATTTT. It yields the protein CASSEEGTGGQPQHF. The V call is TRBV2, the J call TRBJ1-5; 11 nucleotides agree with TRBD1. V was clipped by 1 base and J by 6 bases; unmatched bases: 2. Germline CDR1 SNHLY, CDR2 FYNNEI. This CDR3 region has 15 residues.

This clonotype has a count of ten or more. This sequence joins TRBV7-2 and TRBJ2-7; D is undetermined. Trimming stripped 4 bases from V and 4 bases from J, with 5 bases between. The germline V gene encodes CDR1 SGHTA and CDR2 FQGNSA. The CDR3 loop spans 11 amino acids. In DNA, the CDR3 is TGTGCCAGCAGCTCCCATTACGAGCAGTACTTC. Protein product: CASSSHYEQYF.

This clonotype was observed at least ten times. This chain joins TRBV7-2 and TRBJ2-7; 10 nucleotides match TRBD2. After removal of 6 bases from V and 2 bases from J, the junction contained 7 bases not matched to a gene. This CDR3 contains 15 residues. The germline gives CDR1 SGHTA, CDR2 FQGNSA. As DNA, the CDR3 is TGTGCCAGCAGTGGTGAGCGGGGGGGTCCCTACGAGCAGTACTTC. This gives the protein CASSGERGGPYEQYF. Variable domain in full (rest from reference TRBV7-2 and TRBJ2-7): GAGVSQSPSNKVTEKGKDVELRCDPISGHTALYWYRQSLGQGLEFLIYFQGNSAPDKSGLPSDRFSAERTGGSVSTLTIQRTQQEDSAVYLCASSGERGGPYEQYFGPGTRLTVT.

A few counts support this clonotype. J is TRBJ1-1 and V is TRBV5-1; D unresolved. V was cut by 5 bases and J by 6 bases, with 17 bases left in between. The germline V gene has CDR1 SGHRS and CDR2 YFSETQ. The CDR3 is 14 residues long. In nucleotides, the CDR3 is TGCGCCAGCAGATCAGGACCGGGTGTGTCTGAAGCTTTCTTT. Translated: CASRSGPGVSEAFF.

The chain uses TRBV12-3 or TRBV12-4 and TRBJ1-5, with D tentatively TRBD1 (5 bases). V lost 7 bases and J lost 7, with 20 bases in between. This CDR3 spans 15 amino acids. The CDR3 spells CASIPGGGKGQPQHF. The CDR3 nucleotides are TGTGCCAGCATCCCTGGGGGGGGAAAGGGCCAGCCCCAGCATTTT.

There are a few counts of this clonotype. CDR3 amino acids: CASSLLGDTRPPQHF. The CDR3 DNA sequence: TGTGCCAGCAGTTTATTGGGTGACACCCGTCCGCCCCAGCATTTT. The chain has TRBV28 and TRBJ1-5; D not certain. The V end lost 1 base, the J end lost 9 bases, and 16 bases lay between the germline ends. The CDR3 has 15 residues. Germline lookup yields CDR1 MDHEN and CDR2 SYDVKM.

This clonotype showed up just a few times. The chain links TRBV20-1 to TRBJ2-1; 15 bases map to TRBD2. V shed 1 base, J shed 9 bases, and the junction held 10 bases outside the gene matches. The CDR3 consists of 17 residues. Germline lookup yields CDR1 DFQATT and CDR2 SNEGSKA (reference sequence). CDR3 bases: TGCAGTGCTAGAGTCCGAGGGACTAGCGGGAGGATGAGTGAGCAGTTCTTC. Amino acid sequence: CSARVRGTSGRMSEQFF.